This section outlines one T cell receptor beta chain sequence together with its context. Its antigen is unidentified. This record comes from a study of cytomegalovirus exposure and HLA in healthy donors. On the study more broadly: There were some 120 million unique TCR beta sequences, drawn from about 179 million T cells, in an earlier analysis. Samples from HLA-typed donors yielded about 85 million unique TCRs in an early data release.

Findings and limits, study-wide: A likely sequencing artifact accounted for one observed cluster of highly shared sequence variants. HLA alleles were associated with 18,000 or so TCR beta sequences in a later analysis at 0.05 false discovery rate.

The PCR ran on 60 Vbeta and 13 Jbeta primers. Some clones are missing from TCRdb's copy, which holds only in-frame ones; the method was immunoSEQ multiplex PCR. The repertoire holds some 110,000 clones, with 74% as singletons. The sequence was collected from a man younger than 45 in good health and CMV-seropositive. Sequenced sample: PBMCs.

The CDR3 protein is CASSEAGSSTDTQYF. The CDR3 DNA sequence: TGCGCCAGCAGCGAAGCGGGGTCTAGCACAGATACGCAGTATTTT. V usage is TRBV5-1 and J usage is TRBJ2-3; 7 bases line up with TRBD2. CDR3 length: 15 residues. With V trimmed by 4 bases and J by 0 bases, 5 bases remained unmatched. Germline V gene lookup returns CDR1 SGHRS and CDR2 YFSETQ.